The next 21 T cell receptor beta chains were all read from a single sample in a study of response to subunit inactivated influenza vaccine. TCRdb reprocessed the RT-PCR reads with MiXCR, giving one entry per CDR3 protein. The sample records under 550,000 distinct CDR3 sequences, about 7.2% being singletons. The sequencing here drew on PBMCs from blood, taken around 25 months after vaccination. These receptors came from a man between 50 and 69 years old who received an inactivated influenza vaccine.

This clonotype was observed at least ten times. The CDR3 region is CASSLVTGEDTQYF. The CDR3 bases are TGCGCCAGCAGCTTGGTTACAGGGGAAGATACGCAGTATTTT. V and J are TRBV5-1 and TRBJ2-3; 7 positions agree with TRBD1. The V and J ends lost 0 bases and 5 bases, in that order; junction bases with no gene match: 3. The CDR3 covers 14 residues. Germline CDR1 is SGHRS and CDR2 is YFSETQ.

The V call is TRBV12-3 or TRBV12-4, the J call TRBJ2-5; D gene ambiguous. Trimming left V 3 bases short and J 5 bases short, with 13 bases between. The CDR3 loop spans 14 amino acids. CDR3 sequence: CASSLSAPPETQYF. The CDR3 coding sequence is TGTGCCAGCAGTTTGTCAGCCCCGCCGGAGACCCAGTACTTC.

This clonotype was seen ten or more times. This chain connects TRBV18 to TRBJ1-1; D not certain. The CDR3 runs 12 residues. V was trimmed by 1 base and J by 6 bases, leaving 6 bases between them. From germline, CDR1 is KGHSH and CDR2 LQKENI. Here the CDR3 reads CASSPLTAEAFF. DNA for the CDR3: TGTGCCAGCTCACCACTGACCGCTGAAGCTTTCTTT. The complete variable domain, with remaining parts taken from reference TRBV18 and TRBJ1-1, reads NAGVMQNPRHLVRRRGQEARLRCSPMKGHSHVYWYRQLPEEGLKFMVYLQKENIIDESGMPKERFSAEFPKEGPSILRIQQVVRGDSAAYFCASSPLTAEAFFGQGTRLTVV.

Turning to this clonotype: This may arise from a read error, as a much more abundant clone is one base away. The chain carries TRBV29-1 and TRBJ2-5; 7 nucleotides align to TRBD1. The CDR3 extends over 13 amino acids. Germline CDR1 reads SQVTM; CDR2 reads ANQGSEA. V gave up 5 bases and J gave up 5 bases; unmatched junction bases: 8. CDR3 residues: CSVYTGVGETQYF. The CDR3 region has the DNA TGCAGCGTTTACACAGGGGTTGGGGAGACCCAGTACTTC.

The chain uses TRBV25-1 and TRBJ2-7; TRBD1 agrees at 8 bases. In germline, CDR1 is MGHDK, CDR2 SYGVNS. The ends lost 6 bases at V and 3 bases at J; junction bases unmatched: 10. This CDR3 is built from 15 residues. The chain's CDR3 is CASSPGQGSFYEQYF. The CDR3 region has the DNA TGTGCCAGCAGCCCTGGACAGGGATCTTTCTACGAGCAGTACTTC.

This clonotype was picked up a small number of times. The chain uses TRBV9 and TRBJ2-3; 13 nucleotides line up with TRBD2. V lost 4 bases to trimming and J lost 4 bases; unmatched junction nucleotides: 6. The CDR3 runs to 16 residues. Germline lookup yields CDR1 SGDLS and CDR2 YYNGEE. The CDR3: CASSLLAGGPADTQYF. DNA of the CDR3: TGTGCCAGCAGCTTACTAGCGGGAGGGCCGGCAGATACGCAGTATTTT. The full variable domain, completed using reference TRBV9 and TRBJ2-3, is DSGVTQTPKHLITATGQRVTLRCSPRSGDLSVYWYQQSLDQGLQFLIQYYNGEERAKGNILERFSAQQFPDLHSELNLSSLELGDSALYFCASSLLAGGPADTQYFGPGTRLTVL.

The chain couples TRBV4-3 to TRBJ2-5, with D possibly matching TRBD1 (7 bases). V lost 0 bases to trimming and J lost 5 bases, with 16 bases between them. Per the germline V gene, CDR1 is LGHNA and CDR2 is YSLEER. The CDR3 loop spans 16 amino acids. CDR3 in amino acids: CASSQDGTDRAETQYF. CDR3 in DNA: TGCGCCAGCAGCCAAGACGGGACTGACAGGGCGGAGACCCAGTACTTC.

This chain connects TRBV7-9 to TRBJ2-5; 10 positions match TRBD1. Trimming at V came to 3 bases and at J to 3 bases, leaving 4 bases not matched to a gene. From germline, CDR1 is SEHNR and CDR2 FQNEAQ (reference sequence). The CDR3 is 15 amino acids. The CDR3 spells CASSFWTGGEETQYF. Here the CDR3 DNA reads TGTGCCAGCAGCTTCTGGACAGGGGGAGAAGAGACCCAGTACTTC.

This clonotype was picked up a small number of times. The CDR3 DNA is TGTGCCAGCAGCTTAGCACGGGCTAGCGGGAGGCTAGATACGCAGTATTTT. Translation gives CASSLARASGRLDTQYF. The gene calls are TRBV7-2 and TRBJ2-3; TRBD2 aligns across 11 bases. This CDR3 contains 17 residues. J lost 5 bases, V lost 0 bases, and 7 bases had no gene match. Germline V lookup: CDR1 SGHTA, CDR2 FQGNSA.

This clonotype was found many times. A junction end diverges from the germline sequence, so it may reflect a read error. The V call is TRBV4-2, the J call TRBJ2-5, with TRBD1 identical over 7 bases. The germline CDR1 and CDR2 sequences are LGHNA and YNFKEQ. This CDR3 has 11 residues. The CDR3 nucleotides read TGTGCCAGCAGCGCGCAGGGGGATATCGTCTTC. Its translation: CASSAQGDIVF.

A few counts support this clonotype. V and J are TRBV28 and TRBJ1-1; a possible D gene is TRBD1 (6 bases). The CDR3 length is 13 residues. V shed 2 bases and J shed 10 bases, with 14 bases lying between them. CDR1 and CDR2 from the germline V gene are MDHEN and SYDVKM. CDR3 sequence reads: CASSLAGGLLAFF. The CDR3 DNA is TGTGCCAGCAGTTTAGCCGGGGGCCTCTTAGCTTTCTTT.

The chain is built from TRBV7-9 and TRBJ2-7; D gene uncertain. The CDR3 extends over 11 amino acids. In germline, CDR1 is SEHNR, CDR2 FQNEAQ (reference sequence). Trimming cost V 1 base and J 6 bases, with 4 bases left between them. CDR3 in amino acids: CASSLGIEQYF. In DNA, the CDR3 is TGTGCCAGCAGCTTAGGGATCGAGCAGTACTTC. Filled out from reference TRBV7-9 and TRBJ2-7, the complete variable domain reads DTGVSQNPRHKITKRGQNVTFRCDPISEHNRLYWYRQTLGQGPEFLTYFQNEAQLEKSRLLSDRFSAERPKGSFSTLEIQRTEQGDSAMYLCASSLGIEQYFGPGTRLTVT.

This chain links TRBV7-9 with TRBJ2-1, with 11 bases that match TRBD2. The J segment lost 10 bases and the V segment lost 5 bases, leaving 16 bases of the junction unmatched. Germline V gene lookup returns CDR1 SEHNR and CDR2 FQNEAQ (reference sequence). CDR3 size: 17 residues. Here the CDR3 reads CASSPVKGLAASGEQFF. Written as DNA, the CDR3 is TGTGCCAGCAGCCCCGTTAAGGGACTAGCGGCCTCGGGAGAGCAGTTCTTC.

The rearrangement joins TRBV29-1 to TRBJ2-7; D gene uncertain. V lost 6 bases and J 4 bases, leaving 16 bases between the germline ends. Germline V gene data show CDR1 as SQVTM and CDR2 as ANQGSEA. There are 13 residues in the CDR3. The CDR3 nucleotides are TGCAGCGTCCGCCTGGTGGATCCGTACGAGCAGTACTTC. It translates to CSVRLVDPYEQYF.

The rearrangement uses TRBV27 and TRBJ2-7; no firm D call. In germline, CDR1 is MNHEY, CDR2 SMNVEV (reference sequence). With 5 bases removed from V and 2 bases from J, the gap between germline ends came to 13 bases. CDR3 length equals 14 residues. DNA for the CDR3: TGTGCCAGCAGTCCTCACACTGGCGCCTACGAGCAGTACTTC. This translates into CASSPHTGAYEQYF.

At least ten counts were recorded for this clonotype. The chain joins TRBV3-1 to TRBJ1-2, with D possibly TRBD1 on 6 matching bases. Trimming took off 4 bases at V and 2 bases at J, with 11 bases between the two ends. The CDR3 loop spans 14 amino acids. The germline gives CDR1 LGHDT, CDR2 YNNKEL (reference sequence). CDR3: CASSRGLDNYGYTF. The CDR3, as DNA: TGTGCCAGCAGCCGGGGGCTAGACAACTATGGCTACACCTTC.

In this sample, this clonotype turned up many times. The chain carries TRBV4-2 and TRBJ2-3; D is perhaps TRBD1 or TRBD2 (5 bases each). Deletions cut 0 bases from V and 10 bases from J, with 8 bases between. The CDR3 loop spans 12 amino acids. Germline CDR1 is LGHNA and CDR2 is YNFKEQ. The CDR3 region has the DNA TGTGCCAGCAGCCAAGATCGGGGCGCGCAGTATTTT. Its translation is CASSQDRGAQYF.

CDR3 sequence reads: CASSQHEAFF. CDR3 DNA: TGTGCCAGCAGCCAACATGAAGCTTTCTTT. The rearrangement joins TRBV3-1 to TRBJ1-1; D gene uncertain. In germline, CDR1 is LGHDT, CDR2 YNNKEL (reference sequence). The CDR3 covers 10 residues. Trimming stripped 2 bases from V and 7 bases from J, with 2 bases between.

The chain joins TRBV29-1 to TRBJ2-5; 13 bases map to TRBD2. The ends lost 3 bases at V and 3 bases at J; junction bases unmatched: 1. The CDR3 is 14 residues long. Germline CDR1 is SQVTM and CDR2 is ANQGSEA. The CDR3 DNA reads as TGCAGCGTTGACACTAGCGGGAGGGAAGAGACCCAGTACTTC. As protein: CSVDTSGREETQYF.

The chain is built from TRBV5-1 and TRBJ1-2; D is unresolved. The CDR3 length is 16 residues. Trimming took 0 bases from V and 3 from J, leaving 15 bases between them. Looked up from germline, CDR1 is SGHRS and CDR2 is YFSETQ. This CDR3 is CASSLAPTRGDYGYTF. The CDR3 coding sequence is TGCGCCAGCAGCTTGGCCCCGACCCGCGGCGACTATGGCTACACCTTC.

The chain employs TRBV12-3 or TRBV12-4 and TRBJ2-7; D is uncertain. V was trimmed by 1 base and J by 0 bases, leaving 10 bases between them. The CDR3 is 15 amino acids. The CDR3 sequence is CASSLDGPSSYEQYF. The CDR3 coding sequence is TGTGCCAGCAGTTTAGACGGGCCGAGCTCCTACGAGCAGTACTTC.